This T cell receptor (beta chain) is drawn from a study of beta chain features in type 1 diabetes (dated by TCRdb to 2017 to 2018). Regarding the study in general: No differences in mean age, gender distribution, total cell number or subset yield were found between patients and healthy donors. A total of some 110 million sorted cells were examined across all samples, and a strong correlation was observed between cell number per subset and RNA yield. In the study, TCRB repertoires of sorted circulating CD4+ T cell subsets from recently diagnosed type 1 diabetes patients were compared with those of matched healthy donors. Whereas all 30 or so donors provided naive and central memory subsets, regulatory and stem cell-like memory subsets were isolated from just 8 patients and roughly eight healthy donors.

Paper-wide results and their limitations: The naive, central memory and regulatory TCRB repertoires appeared to resemble one another more closely among patients than among healthy donors. A moderate but significant shortening of TCRB CDR3 length was observed in type 1 diabetes patients in all four CD4+ subsets. Because the HLA sub-analyses included only small numbers of individuals, any influence of HLA type on TCRB rearrangement was left unresolved. PCR might favor shorter templates, but patient and control samples were amplified and corrected together, so any skew would affect both groups equally. Because cDNA was sequenced instead of genomic DNA, highly expressing activated cells could be over-represented, though the groups showed no difference in activation or CD3 levels. Patients with type 1 diabetes made fewer insertions and deleted more nucleotides at VDJ recombination sites, implying thymic rearrangement abnormalities.

For this clone: What antigen it recognizes has not been identified. It has no much larger one-base neighbor in the sample; base qualities were not kept.

From each donor, a single peripheral blood sample of around 120 mL on average was drawn into heparinised tubes. A BD FACSAria II was used to sort naive, central memory, regulatory and stem cell-like memory CD4+ T cells with a panel that included CD45RO, CCR7, CD25, CD127, CD95 and CD27. A purity above 95% was achieved for all sorted populations. PBMCs were separated immediately by Lymphoprep density gradient centrifugation and were stained directly, without being cultured. So that batch effects would be minimized, each experiment stained and sorted samples in pairs, pairing one healthy donor with one patient. V is reduced by 1 base and J by 5 bases, leaving a spacing of 13 bases between them. CDR1 and CDR2 (SGHRS, YFSETQ) derive from the germline V gene. Including the terminal cysteine and phenylalanine, the CDR3 comprises 15 residues. CDR3 DNA only is kept here, 45 bases in frame from base 1. All of the isolated RNA was reverse transcribed with the High Capacity cDNA Reverse Transcription Kit, so expressed TCRB transcripts were sequenced. Naive, central memory and regulatory T cell samples underwent deep immunoSEQ sequencing, averaging around 4 million total reads per sample. Sorted cells were lysed in RLT buffer and RNA was extracted with DNase-treated RNeasy Micro or Mini kits, depending on cell number. Each cell subset was processed on its own to prevent cross-contamination, while patient and healthy donor samples were processed together. Using the immunoSEQ multiplex PCR, TCRB sequences were amplified from cDNA into 87-bp fragments spanning the CDR3 region. Sequencing of the amplicons was done on the Illumina HiSeq platform. Per the authors' processing: Synthetic template baselines were used to correct PCR bias computationally, reads within Hamming distance 2 were collapsed, and singletons that could not be merged were discarded. Reads were aligned to IMGT to assign V, D and J genes, CDR3 length, and insertions or deletions at six rearrangement sites. Within each subset, clonotype counts were normalized to the number of sorted cells before true diversity and Gini coefficients were calculated with the tcR R package. The overlap coefficient, calculated on TCRB nucleotide sequences, was used to quantify repertoire sharing. Out-of-frame TCRB sequences from naive cells were analyzed to stand in for the pre-selection repertoire. Held by TCRdb, this immuneACCESS table contains in-frame sequences only and omits some clones. Under half of the omission traces to an unresolved V gene where checked; the cause of the rest is unknown. D and trimming were read from the DNA, whereas the V and J calls and clone size are those reported in that table. In all, the sample holds 330,000 or so clones, and 10% to 15% of those were seen once. About 0.01% of the sample is in the top ten clones.

Sequences were obtained from naive CD4+ T cells from blood. This specimen's cell subset or site label, per the study, means: true naive CD4+ T cells. This chain joins TRBV5-1 to TRBJ2-1; TRBD2 might be the D gene, on 6 matching bases. The TCR originated in a woman aged 18 to 35 with type 1 diabetes. The CDR3 sequence is CASSLMTAGNNEQFF. Read as DNA, the sequence is TGCGCCAGCAGCTTGATGACGGCGGGGAACAATGAGCAGTTCTTC.